This TCR beta chain was sequenced during a study of brain T cells in children with intractable seizures. Germline CDR1 and CDR2: MDHEN and SYDVKM. The CDR3 sequence is 14 residues long. Trimming took off 0 bases at V and 6 bases at J, with 10 bases between the two ends. Sequenced by immunoSEQ multiplex PCR; TCRdb stores in-frame clones only, minus some. The sample holds tens of thousands of clones; roughly 89% are singletons and the top ten take around 22%. Study conclusions and caveats: Clones missing pre-surgery may reflect undersampling of that blood sample. Only CDR3 sequence similarity suggested viral specificity, without known HCMV serostatus.

Surgery cases with the highest brain T cell transcript signatures were chosen for sequencing. Concerning this clone: Its antigen is undetermined.

The chain recombines TRBV28 with TRBJ2-3; D remains ambiguous. This clonotype originated in a girl aged 2 to 10 with Rasmussen encephalitis and intractable seizures. This specimen consisted of peripheral blood, obtained at surgery. Here the CDR3 reads CASSLWDRTDTQYF. For the CDR3, the DNA is TGTGCCAGCAGTTTATGGGACCGAACGGATACGCAGTATTTT.